This T cell receptor (beta chain) was observed in a study of blood T cell repertoires in COVID-19 (dated by TCRdb to about 2020). Turning to the overall study: Samples from collaborators originated in the United States, Italy and Spain and spanned both the acute and convalescent phases of COVID-19. The prospective study material was composed of cDNA or gDNA derived from T cells, B-cell-depleted T cells, or PBMCs. Deeply sampled blood TCRbeta repertoires from subjects exposed to, actively infected with, or recovered from COVID-19 were included in the dataset. The repertoires were released in a freely available public database intended as a resource for research on the immune response to SARS-CoV-2. The samples were drawn from two sources: the first 160 participants of the ongoing ImmuneRACE study, and 1,200 or so subjects contributed by 6 global collaborators. A de-identified subject ID, COVID-19 status, age in years and sex were almost always included in the sample metadata. Where HLA class I and class II types were available, the types were taken from metadata supplied by the sample provider, not from assay-based typing.

TCRbeta CDR3 regions were amplified from genomic DNA by means of the immunoSEQ Assay, a bias-controlled multiplex PCR. The source study handled its data this way. The number of nucleated cells in each sample was estimated by amplification of reference gene primers within the assay. Sequence reads were collapsed and filtered to measure the absolute abundance of every unique TCRbeta CDR3 rearrangement. For each sample, productive Simpson clonality was calculated as the square root of Simpson's diversity index over productive rearrangements. What TCRdb holds here is the immuneACCESS table cut down to in-frame rearrangements. Part of the clones is not present; checked against another copy, under half of the missing clones reflect an unresolved V gene, and the others are unexplained. V and J calls and clone size are those listed in that table; D and trimming were worked out from the DNA. Present in this sample are fewer than 90,000 clones, approximately 88% of which were seen just once. Jointly, the top ten make up around 0.44% of the sample.

The paper as a whole reports these results and caveats: Clinical and demographic metadata were provided uncurated, with the amount varying by source and participant.

CDR1 and CDR2 were assigned from the germline V gene as SGHRS and YFSETQ. There are 14 amino acids in the CDR3, from cysteine to phenylalanine inclusive. Only the CDR3 part of the read is kept: 42 bases, read in frame from the first base. For this chain, trimming is 5 bases at the V end and 7 bases at the J end, and the number of junction bases without a gene match is 5. Each collaborating institution followed its own protocols to collect whole blood in K2EDTA tubes. Collaborator samples were shipped for TCRbeta analysis as frozen whole blood, isolated PBMCs, or DNA extracted from either sample type. Turning to this clone: What this receptor recognizes is not known. No much larger clonotype is one base removed from it; base qualities were not supplied.

The receptor chain draws on TRBV5-1 and TRBJ1-4, and 10 junction bases match TRBD1. The origin of this receptor is a man aged 55-75 years with acute or convalescent COVID-19. The source material was peripheral blood. The bases read TGCGCCAGCAGAAAGACAGGGGGCGTTGAAAAACTGTTTTTT. The resulting protein is CASRKTGGVEKLFF.